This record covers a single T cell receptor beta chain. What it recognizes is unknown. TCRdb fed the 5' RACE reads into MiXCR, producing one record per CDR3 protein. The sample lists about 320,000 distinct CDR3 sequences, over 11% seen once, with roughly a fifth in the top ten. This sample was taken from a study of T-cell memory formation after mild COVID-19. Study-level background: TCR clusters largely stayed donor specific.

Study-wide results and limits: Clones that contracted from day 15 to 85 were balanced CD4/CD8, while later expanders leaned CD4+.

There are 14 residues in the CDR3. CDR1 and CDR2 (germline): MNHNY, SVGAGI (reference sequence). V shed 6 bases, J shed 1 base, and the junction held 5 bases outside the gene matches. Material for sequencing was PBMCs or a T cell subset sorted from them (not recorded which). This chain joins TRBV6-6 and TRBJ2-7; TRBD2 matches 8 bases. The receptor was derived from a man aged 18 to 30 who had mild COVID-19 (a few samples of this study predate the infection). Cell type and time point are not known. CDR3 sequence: CASRQTSASYEQYF. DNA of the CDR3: TGTGCCAGCAGACAGACTAGCGCGTCCTACGAGCAGTACTTC.